Following are 20 T cell receptor beta chains from one sample sequenced in a study of blood T cell repertoires in COVID-19. Only in-frame clones appear in the TCRdb table, and some are missing; sequencing was by immunoSEQ multiplex PCR. Of about 200,000 clones in the sample, roughly 90% were seen once. Sequenced sample: peripheral blood. The receptors shown here come from a man between 18 and 35 years old with active or convalescent COVID-19.

V and J are TRBV13 and TRBJ2-7, with TRBD1 matching 12 bases. The CDR3 consists of 16 residues. Germline V gene lookup returns CDR1 PRHDT and CDR2 FYEKMQ (reference sequence). V trimming: 5 bases; J trimming: 0 bases; junction bases outside the gene matches: 5. CDR3 in amino acids: CASSGLGQGASYEQYF. CDR3 nucleotides: TGTGCCAGCAGCGGGTTGGGACAGGGGGCCTCCTACGAGCAGTACTTC.

This chain links TRBV3-1 (or the pseudogene TRBV3-2) with TRBJ1-1; 9 positions agree with TRBD1. Germline V lookup: CDR1 LGHDT, CDR2 YNNKEL (reference sequence). V lost 4 bases and J lost 11; bases outside the gene matches: 5. CDR3 length: 12 residues. CDR3 coding DNA: TGTGCCAGCAGCCCCGGGACAGGGACGGCTTTCTTT. It translates to CASSPGTGTAFF.

The chain joins TRBV7-9 to TRBJ2-1; weak D call: TRBD2 (5 bases). Germline-derived CDR1 and CDR2 are SEHNR and FQNEAQ (reference sequence). The CDR3 has 16 residues. V lost 5 bases to trimming and J lost 6 bases, with 20 bases between them. In nucleotides, the CDR3 is TGTGCCAGCAGCCGCAAAATACTCTCGGCGGGCAATGAGCAGTTCTTC. Translated: CASSRKILSAGNEQFF.

DNA for the CDR3: TGTGCCAGCAGCTTCTGGTTCGGGGAGAACACTGAAGCTTTCTTT. Translated: CASSFWFGENTEAFF. This chain connects TRBV11-2 to TRBJ1-1; no firm D call. CDR3 size: 15 residues. V lost 3 bases, J lost 1 base, and 12 bases lay in between. Looked up from germline, CDR1 is SGHAT and CDR2 is FQNNGV.

A remark on this clone: The sample holds other DNA sequences that translate to the same CDR3. The CDR3, as DNA: TGTGCCAGCAGCTCGCAGGGCGCCACTGAAGCTTTCTTT. This codes for CASSSQGATEAFF. This sequence joins TRBV7-9 and TRBJ1-1; the D gene is possibly TRBD1 (5 bases). The CDR3 spans 13 residues. CDR1 is SEHNR and CDR2 is FQNEAQ in the germline V gene (reference sequence). Between the trimmed V and J ends, which lost 4 bases and 4 bases, there was a span of 10 bases.

The chain employs TRBV19 and TRBJ2-2; 11 bases match TRBD1. The ends lost 6 bases at V and 6 bases at J; junction bases unmatched: 6. Germline CDR1 is LNHDA and CDR2 is SQIVND (reference sequence). The CDR3 length is 15 residues. CDR3: CASSAGTGGSGELFF. The CDR3 DNA reads TGTGCCAGTAGCGCCGGGACAGGGGGTTCCGGGGAGCTGTTTTTT. Using reference TRBV19 and TRBJ2-2 for the parts outside the CDR3, the full variable domain is DGGITQSPKYLFRKEGQNVTLSCEQNLNHDAMYWYRQDPGQGLRLIYYSQIVNDFQKGDIAEGYSVSREKKESFPLTVTSAQKNPTAFYLCASSAGTGGSGELFFGEGSRLTVL.

The chain is built from TRBV7-2 and TRBJ2-5, with TRBD2 matching 13 bases. From germline, CDR1 is SGHTA and CDR2 FQGNSA. This CDR3 is built from 16 residues. V shed 5 bases, J shed 5 bases, and the junction held 8 bases outside the gene matches. This chain's CDR3 is CASSTRLAGGEETQYF. The DNA of the CDR3 is TGTGCCAGCAGCACTAGACTAGCGGGGGGTGAGGAGACCCAGTACTTC.

CDR3 in DNA: TGTGCCAGCAGTTACTCGACAGGGGAGACCCAGTACTTC. Amino acid sequence: CASSYSTGETQYF. The gene calls are TRBV6-5 and TRBJ2-5, with 7 bases lining up with TRBD1. This CDR3 has 13 residues. Germline V lookup: CDR1 MNHEY, CDR2 SVGAGI. V lost 0 bases to trimming and J lost 5 bases; unmatched junction nucleotides: 0.

This clone is a singleton in its sample. Here the CDR3 DNA reads TGTGCCACCAGCAGAGATGGGCAGGGGAACTCCTACGAGCAGTACTTC. Encoded protein: CATSRDGQGNSYEQYF. The V and J genes are TRBV15 and TRBJ2-7; maybe TRBD1 (6 bases). This CDR3 has 16 amino acids. V lost 0 bases and J 0 bases, leaving 12 bases between the germline ends. Germline V lookup: CDR1 LNHNV, CDR2 YYDKDF (reference sequence).

V and J are TRBV7-8 and TRBJ2-3, with TRBD2 matching 9 bases. The trim removed 1 base at V and 4 bases at J, leaving 6 bases unmatched. Germline assignment: CDR1 SGHVS and CDR2 FQNEAQ. The CDR3 consists of 16 residues. The CDR3 spells CASSLVRRGGADTQYF. The CDR3 DNA reads as TGTGCCAGCAGCTTAGTACGGCGGGGGGGTGCAGATACGCAGTATTTT.

V and J are TRBV7-9 and TRBJ2-5, with TRBD2 identical over 11 bases. The junction had 2 bases not matched to a gene; V was cut back by 3 bases and J by 2 bases. Germline loops: CDR1 SEHNR, CDR2 FQNEAQ (reference sequence). The CDR3 loop spans 15 amino acids. This chain's CDR3 is CASSFGLAGQETQYF. Written as DNA, the CDR3 is TGTGCCAGCAGCTTCGGACTAGCGGGTCAAGAGACCCAGTACTTC.

The V call is TRBV10-2, the J call TRBJ1-2; TRBD1 is a possible D gene (5 bases). This CDR3 is built from 15 residues. V lost 5 bases, J lost 2 bases, and 15 bases lay in between. The V gene's germline CDR1 is WSHSY and CDR2 SAAADI. In nucleotides, the CDR3 is TGCGCCAGCAGTATCATCGGGGGAACGAACTATGGCTACACCTTC. It yields the protein CASSIIGGTNYGYTF.

A word on this clone: One junction end disagrees with the germline gene, perhaps due to a read error. The rearrangement joins TRBV2 to TRBJ1-3; no firm D call. This CDR3 comprises 15 residues. Per the germline V gene, CDR1 is SNHLY and CDR2 is FYNNEI. CDR3 amino acids: CASREDGSSGNTIYF. The DNA for the CDR3 is TGTGCCAGCAGAGAAGACGGGAGCTCTGGAAACACCATATATTTT.

The rearrangement joins TRBV28 to TRBJ1-3; D is perhaps TRBD1 (5 bases). The CDR3 has 14 residues. Germline V gene sequence: CDR1 MDHEN, CDR2 SYDVKM. V was trimmed by 3 bases and J by 6 bases, leaving 12 bases between them. CDR3: CASSFGGGVNTIYF. CDR3 nucleotide sequence: TGTGCCAGCAGTTTTGGGGGAGGAGTAAACACCATATATTTT.

V and J are TRBV30 and TRBJ2-1, with 12 positions matching TRBD1. Unmatched junction bases numbered 8, after V lost 5 bases and J lost 9 bases. This CDR3 has 14 residues. Germline values: CDR1 GTSNPN, CDR2 SVGIG (reference sequence). CDR3 residues: CAWGDRGRRGEQFF. The CDR3 DNA sequence: TGTGCCTGGGGGGACAGGGGGCGAAGGGGTGAGCAGTTCTTC.

This clone occurred a few times. This chain connects TRBV11-2 to TRBJ1-6; the D gene is possibly TRBD1 (5 bases). Germline V gene lookup returns CDR1 SGHAT and CDR2 FQNNGV. V lost 5 bases, J lost 9 bases, and 14 bases lay in between. The CDR3 loop spans 14 amino acids. The CDR3 here is CASSRDGGISPLHF. CDR3 in DNA: TGTGCCAGCAGCCGAGACGGGGGGATTTCACCCCTCCACTTT.

This clone came up a few times. V is TRBV10-3 and J is TRBJ2-2; 11 positions match TRBD2. The CDR3 is made up of 16 amino acids. V was clipped by 6 bases and J by 4 bases; unmatched bases: 7. From germline, CDR1 is ENHRY and CDR2 SYGVKD. As DNA, the CDR3 is TGTGCCATCAGGGACATTAGCGGGGGGGCCACCGGGGAGCTGTTTTTT. Encoded protein: CAIRDISGGATGELFF.

This clone was detected only a few times. This chain joins TRBV30 and TRBJ1-2, with TRBD1 matching 11 bases. V was clipped by 0 bases and J by 5 bases; unmatched bases: 5. Germline V gene data show CDR1 as GTSNPN and CDR2 as SVGIG (reference sequence). The CDR3 consists of 15 residues. The chain's CDR3 is CAWSVTGTGGYGYTF. CDR3 coding DNA: TGTGCCTGGAGTGTAACTGGGACAGGGGGATATGGCTACACCTTC.

A single count supports this clone. This sequence joins TRBV2 and TRBJ1-1, with 7 bases lining up with TRBD1. Looked up from germline, CDR1 is SNHLY and CDR2 is FYNNEI. V lost 11 bases and J lost 4; bases outside the gene matches: 10. The CDR3 runs 13 residues. The CDR3 is CAGTTGPVTEAFF. In DNA, the CDR3 is TGTGCCGGGACGACAGGGCCGGTCACTGAAGCTTTCTTT.

The chain links TRBV6-1 to TRBJ2-5, with unresolved D. The V end lost 2 bases, the J end lost 0 bases, and 7 bases lay between the germline ends. The CDR3 is made up of 14 amino acids. CDR1 is MNHNS and CDR2 is SASEGT in the germline V gene. CDR3 protein: CASSETVNQETQYF. The CDR3 coding sequence is TGTGCCAGCAGTGAAACGGTCAACCAAGAGACCCAGTACTTC.